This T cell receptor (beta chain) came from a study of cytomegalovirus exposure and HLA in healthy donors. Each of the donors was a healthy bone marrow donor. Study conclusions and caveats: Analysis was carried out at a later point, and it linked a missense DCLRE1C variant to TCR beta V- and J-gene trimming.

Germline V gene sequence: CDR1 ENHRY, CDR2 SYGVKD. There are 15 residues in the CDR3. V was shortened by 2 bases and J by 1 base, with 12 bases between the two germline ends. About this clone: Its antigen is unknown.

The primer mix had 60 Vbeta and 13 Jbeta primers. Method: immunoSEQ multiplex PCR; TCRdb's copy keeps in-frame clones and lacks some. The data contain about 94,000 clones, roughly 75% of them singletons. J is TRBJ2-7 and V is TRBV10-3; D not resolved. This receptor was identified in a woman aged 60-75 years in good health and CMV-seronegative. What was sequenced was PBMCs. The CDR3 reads CAISEQAEISYEQYF. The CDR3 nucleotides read TGTGCCATCAGTGAGCAGGCAGAAATTTCCTACGAGCAGTACTTC.